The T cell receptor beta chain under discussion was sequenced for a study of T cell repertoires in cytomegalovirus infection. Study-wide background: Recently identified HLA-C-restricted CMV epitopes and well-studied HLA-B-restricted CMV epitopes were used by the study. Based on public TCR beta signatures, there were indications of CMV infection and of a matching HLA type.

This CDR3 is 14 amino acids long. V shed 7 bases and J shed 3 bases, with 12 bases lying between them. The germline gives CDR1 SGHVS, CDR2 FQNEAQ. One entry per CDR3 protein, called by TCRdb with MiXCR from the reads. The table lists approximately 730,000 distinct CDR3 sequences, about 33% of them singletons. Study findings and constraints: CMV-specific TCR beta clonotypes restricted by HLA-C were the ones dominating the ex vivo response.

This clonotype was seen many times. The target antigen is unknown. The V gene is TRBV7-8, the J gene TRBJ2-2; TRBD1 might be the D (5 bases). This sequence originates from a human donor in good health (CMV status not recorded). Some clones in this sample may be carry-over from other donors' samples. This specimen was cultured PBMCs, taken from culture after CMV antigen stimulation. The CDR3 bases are TGTGCCAGCACCCCAGACAGCTACACCGGGGAGCTGTTTTTT. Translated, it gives CASTPDSYTGELFF.